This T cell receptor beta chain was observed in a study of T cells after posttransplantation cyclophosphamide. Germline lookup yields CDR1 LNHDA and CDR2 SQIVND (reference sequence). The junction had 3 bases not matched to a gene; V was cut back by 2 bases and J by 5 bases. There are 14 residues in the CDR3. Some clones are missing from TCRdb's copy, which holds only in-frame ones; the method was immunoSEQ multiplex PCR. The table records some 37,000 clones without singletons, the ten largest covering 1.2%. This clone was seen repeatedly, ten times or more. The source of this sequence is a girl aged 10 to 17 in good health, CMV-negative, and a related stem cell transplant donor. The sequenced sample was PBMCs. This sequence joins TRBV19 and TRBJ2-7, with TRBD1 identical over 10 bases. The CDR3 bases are TGTGCCAGTAGTATAACGGGGACAGGGGACGAGCAGTACTTC. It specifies CASSITGTGDEQYF. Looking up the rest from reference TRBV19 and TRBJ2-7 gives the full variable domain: DGGITQSPKYLFRKEGQNVTLSCEQNLNHDAMYWYRQDPGQGLRLIYYSQIVNDFQKGDIAEGYSVSREKKESFPLTVTSAQKNPTAFYLCASSITGTGDEQYFGPGTRLTVT.